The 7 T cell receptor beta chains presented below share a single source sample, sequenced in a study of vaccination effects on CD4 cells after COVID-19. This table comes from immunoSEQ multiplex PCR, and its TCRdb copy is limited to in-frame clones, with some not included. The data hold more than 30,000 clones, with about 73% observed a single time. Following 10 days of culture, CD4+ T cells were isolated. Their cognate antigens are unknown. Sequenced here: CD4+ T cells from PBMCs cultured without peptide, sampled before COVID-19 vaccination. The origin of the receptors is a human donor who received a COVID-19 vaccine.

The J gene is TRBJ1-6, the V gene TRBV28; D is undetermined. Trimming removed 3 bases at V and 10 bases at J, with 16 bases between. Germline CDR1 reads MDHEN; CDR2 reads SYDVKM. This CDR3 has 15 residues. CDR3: CASSFPAGPRSPLHF. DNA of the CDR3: TGTGCCAGCAGTTTCCCGGCGGGTCCTAGGTCACCCCTCCACTTT.

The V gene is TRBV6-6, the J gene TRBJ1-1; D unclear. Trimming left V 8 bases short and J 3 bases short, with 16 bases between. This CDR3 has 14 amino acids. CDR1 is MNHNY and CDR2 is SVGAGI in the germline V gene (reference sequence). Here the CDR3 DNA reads TGTGCCAGCCTTGCCCTGGTTCGGGACACTGAAGCTTTCTTT. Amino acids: CASLALVRDTEAFF.

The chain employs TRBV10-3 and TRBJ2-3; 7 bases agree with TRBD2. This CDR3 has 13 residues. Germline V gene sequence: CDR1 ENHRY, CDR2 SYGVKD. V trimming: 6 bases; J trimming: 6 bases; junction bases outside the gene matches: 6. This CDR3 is CAIRERDSDTQYF. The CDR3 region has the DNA TGTGCCATCAGGGAGCGGGATTCGGATACGCAGTATTTT.

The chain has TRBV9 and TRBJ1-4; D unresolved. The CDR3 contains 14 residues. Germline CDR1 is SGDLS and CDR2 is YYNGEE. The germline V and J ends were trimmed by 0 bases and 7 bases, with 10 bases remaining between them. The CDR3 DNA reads TGTGCCAGCAGCGTAGAGGGAATGGGTGAAAAACTGTTTTTT. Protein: CASSVEGMGEKLFF.

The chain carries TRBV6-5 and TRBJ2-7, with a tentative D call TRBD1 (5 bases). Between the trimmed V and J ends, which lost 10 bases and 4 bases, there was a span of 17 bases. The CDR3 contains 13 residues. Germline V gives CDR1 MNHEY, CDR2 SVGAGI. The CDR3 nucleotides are TGTGCCACCCAGGGCGGCAGAAATTACGAGCAGTACTTC. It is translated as CATQGGRNYEQYF.

CDR3 amino acids: CASSRGTQRTNSPLHF. The CDR3 bases are TGCGCCAGCAGCCGTGGGACACAGAGAACCAATTCACCCCTCCACTTT. The chain combines TRBV5-1 with TRBJ1-6, with a possible D match to TRBD1 (6 bases). V was pared by 4 bases and J by 7 bases, with 18 bases between. The CDR3 spans 16 residues. The germline CDR1 and CDR2 sequences are SGHRS and YFSETQ.

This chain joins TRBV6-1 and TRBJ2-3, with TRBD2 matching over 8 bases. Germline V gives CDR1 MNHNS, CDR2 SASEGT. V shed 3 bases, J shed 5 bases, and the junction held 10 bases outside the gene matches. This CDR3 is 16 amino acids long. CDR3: CASSDYPRLAGDTQYF. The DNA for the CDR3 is TGTGCCAGCAGTGACTACCCCCGGCTAGCGGGAGATACGCAGTATTTT.